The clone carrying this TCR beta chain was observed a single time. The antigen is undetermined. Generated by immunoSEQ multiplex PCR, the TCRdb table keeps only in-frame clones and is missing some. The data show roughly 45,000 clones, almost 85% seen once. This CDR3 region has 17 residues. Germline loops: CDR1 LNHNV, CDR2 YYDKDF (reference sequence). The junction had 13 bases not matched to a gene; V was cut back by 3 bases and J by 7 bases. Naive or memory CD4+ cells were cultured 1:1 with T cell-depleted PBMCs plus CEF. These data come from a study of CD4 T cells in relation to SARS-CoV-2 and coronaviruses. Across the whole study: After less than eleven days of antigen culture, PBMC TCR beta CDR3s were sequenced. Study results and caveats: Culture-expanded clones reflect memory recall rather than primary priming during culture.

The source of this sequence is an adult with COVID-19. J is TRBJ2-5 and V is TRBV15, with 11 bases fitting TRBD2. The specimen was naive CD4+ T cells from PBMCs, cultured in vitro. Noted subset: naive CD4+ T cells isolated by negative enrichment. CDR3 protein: CATSSDPSGRSGRTQYF. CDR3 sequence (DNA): TGTGCCACCAGCAGTGATCCTAGCGGGAGGTCGGGTCGGACCCAGTACTTC.